This TCR beta chain was identified in a study of T cells in Graves' hyperthyroidism and ophthalmopathy. Germline values: CDR1 SGDLS, CDR2 YYNGEE. V lost 0 bases, J lost 2 bases, and 7 bases lay in between. The CDR3 extends over 14 amino acids. Study-level points and caveats: Most clonotypes expanded in the thyroid (above 0.001) were also present in blood.

The CDR3 regions of TCR beta were amplified from RNA transcripts. A first-round RT-PCR of the TCR CDR3 used the HTBI primer set. TCRdb ran MiXCR on the multiplex PCR reads and lists one entry per CDR3 protein. The repertoire includes hundreds of thousands of distinct CDR3 sequences, around 15% of them detected once, and about 9.4% sits in the top ten. Stable hyperthyroidism: no ophthalmopathy progression over 18 months of follow-up. PBMCs were obtained from 9 to 10 ml fresh peripheral blood. This clonotype was seen at least ten times. Its antigen remains unknown. V usage is TRBV9 and J usage is TRBJ2-3, with D uncertain. The TCR was taken from a woman between 18 and 29 years old with Graves' hyperthyroidism. The material sequenced was blood. CDR3 nucleotide sequence: TGTGCCAGCAGCGTAGGGACCTTCACAGATACGCAGTATTTT. Its translation is CASSVGTFTDTQYF. Full variable domain (outside the CDR3, taken from reference TRBV9 and TRBJ2-3): DSGVTQTPKHLITATGQRVTLRCSPRSGDLSVYWYQQSLDQGLQFLIQYYNGEERAKGNILERFSAQQFPDLHSELNLSSLELGDSALYFCASSVGTFTDTQYFGPGTRLTVL.